Listed below are T cell receptor beta chains from one sample, sequenced in a study of blood T cell repertoires in COVID-19. The table came from immunoSEQ multiplex PCR; TCRdb's copy has only in-frame clones and leaves some out. The sample contains about 300,000 clones, roughly 83% of which appear only once. The sample comprised peripheral blood. Every receptor here comes from a woman aged 50 to 60 with acute or convalescent COVID-19. Both conserved end residues are part of each CDR3. D genes are given only for firm matches. Not all rows give a size; the values are once, few, many and, for expanded clones, a class.

V gene	D gene	clone size	J gene	CDR3 protein	CDR3 DNA
TRBV23-1	.	.	TRBJ2-5	CASSQSRTVQETQYF	TGCGCCAGCAGTCAATCGCGGACAGTCCAAGAGACCCAGTACTTC
TRBV3-1/TRBV3-2	TRBD1	.	TRBJ2-3	CASSPVPGQGAGADTQYF	TGTGCCAGCAGCCCAGTCCCGGGACAGGGGGCCGGGGCTGATACGCAGTATTTT
TRBV6-1	.	.	TRBJ1-4	CASSEDTATNEKLFF	TGTGCCAGCAGTGAGGACACTGCAACTAATGAAAAACTGTTTTTT
TRBV9	.	.	TRBJ1-4	CASSVASQGTNEKLFF	TGTGCCAGCAGCGTAGCTTCCCAGGGGACTAATGAAAAACTGTTTTTT
TRBV6-2/TRBV6-3	.	.	TRBJ1-1	CASSNRGSHTEAFF	TGTGCCAGCAGTAATAGGGGATCTCACACTGAAGCTTTCTTT
TRBV7-2	TRBD1	.	TRBJ2-1	CASSLRGTGLANEQFF	TGTGCCAGCAGCTTACGAGGGACAGGGTTAGCCAATGAGCAGTTCTTC
TRBV6-6	TRBD1	.	TRBJ2-5	CASTSLRGGGETQYF	TGTGCCAGCACCAGTCTCAGAGGGGGCGGGGAGACCCAGTACTTC
TRBV27	TRBD2	.	TRBJ2-1	CASSPRLANPRNEQFF	TGTGCCAGCAGTCCTCGACTAGCCAATCCGAGGAATGAGCAGTTCTTC
TRBV28	.	.	TRBJ1-1	CASSLTTEAFF	TGTGCCAGCAGTTTAACAACTGAAGCTTTCTTT
TRBV3-1/TRBV3-2	.	.	TRBJ1-6	CASSQATGLLGSPLHF	TGTGCCAGCAGCCAAGCGACGGGACTCTTGGGGTCACCCCTCCACTTT
TRBV30	.	.	TRBJ2-5	CAWINLGALETQYF	TGTGCCTGGATCAACCTAGGGGCTTTAGAGACCCAGTACTTC
TRBV29-1	.	.	TRBJ2-1	CSGTGEGSYNEQFF	TGCAGCGGCACGGGAGAGGGGTCCTACAATGAGCAGTTCTTC
TRBV5-4	TRBD1	.	TRBJ2-5	CASQTQGAKKETQYF	TGTGCCAGCCAAACACAGGGGGCGAAGAAAGAGACCCAGTACTTC
TRBV18	.	.	TRBJ1-4	CASSPRQLNEKLFF	TGTGCCAGCTCACCACGACAGCTGAATGAAAAACTGTTTTTT
TRBV6-5	TRBD1	.	TRBJ2-7	CASSLQGAISYEQYF	TGTGCCAGCAGTTTACAGGGGGCGATCTCTTACGAGCAGTACTTC
TRBV7-2	.	.	TRBJ1-1	CASSFAGPAFF	TGTGCCAGCAGCTTCGCAGGGCCAGCTTTCTTT
TRBV6-5	.	few	TRBJ1-6	CASSQNSPLHF	TGTGCCAGCAGCCAGAATTCACCCCTCCACTTT
TRBV24-1	TRBD2	.	TRBJ2-5	CATSDGRGSLKETQYF	TGTGCCACCAGTGATGGTCGCGGGAGCTTGAAAGAGACCCAGTACTTC
TRBV19	.	.	TRBJ1-6	CASSRTAASGSPLHF	TGTGCCAGTAGTCGGACAGCCGCGTCGGGTTCACCCCTCCACTTT
TRBV7-8	.	.	TRBJ1-1	CASSLVRAGYAFF	TGTGCCAGCAGCTTAGTCAGGGCAGGGTACGCTTTCTTT
TRBV28	TRBD2	.	TRBJ2-1	CASGTSYWNEQFF	TGTGCCAGCGGGACTAGCTACTGGAATGAGCAGTTCTTC
TRBV27	.	.	TRBJ1-1	CASSLSLLMSTEAFF	TGTGCCAGCAGTTTATCCCTTCTGATGAGCACTGAAGCTTTCTTT
TRBV28	.	.	TRBJ1-5	CASSSRRGRRPQHF	TGTGCCAGCAGTTCCCGCCGAGGTCGCCGGCCCCAGCATTTT
TRBV7-9	.	.	TRBJ1-1	CASSLGDLNTEAFF	TGTGCCAGCAGCTTGGGGGACTTGAACACTGAAGCTTTCTTT
TRBV30	TRBD1	.	TRBJ2-3	CAWRGKGQNTDTQYF	TGTGCCTGGAGGGGGAAGGGACAGAACACAGATACGCAGTATTTT
TRBV28	.	.	TRBJ1-6	CASSLQVNSPLHF	TGTGCCAGCAGTCTACAGGTTAATTCACCCCTCCACTTT
TRBV19	TRBD1	.	TRBJ1-2	CASSIGTEIYGYTF	TGTGCCAGTAGTATTGGGACAGAGATTTATGGCTACACCTTC
TRBV6-5	.	.	TRBJ2-4	CASRGGGGAKNIQYF	TGTGCCAGCCGGGGAGGGGGGGGAGCCAAAAACATTCAGTACTTC
TRBV4-1	.	once	TRBJ1-1	CASSQDQGKAFF	TGCGCCAGCAGCCAAGATCAGGGGAAAGCTTTCTTT
TRBV5-1	.	few	TRBJ2-7	CASNPGDSYEQYF	TGCGCCAGCAACCCAGGGGACTCCTACGAGCAGTACTTC
TRBV5-1	.	.	TRBJ1-1	CASSRYSGAGNTEAFF	TGCGCCAGCAGCCGTTATTCTGGGGCCGGGAACACTGAAGCTTTCTTT
TRBV7-9	.	.	TRBJ1-2	CASSLRVSGYGYTF	TGTGCCAGCAGCTTAAGGGTATCGGGGTACGGCTACACCTTC
TRBV2	TRBD2	once	TRBJ2-5	CASSPGGYQETQYF	TGTGCCAGCAGTCCGGGGGGGTACCAAGAGACCCAGTACTTC
TRBV9	.	few	TRBJ1-3	CASSVADGRHGNTIYF	TGTGCCAGCAGCGTAGCTGACGGAAGACATGGAAACACCATATATTTT
TRBV13	.	once	TRBJ2-5	CASSSRGGQETQYF	TGTGCCAGCAGTTCCCGGGGTGGACAAGAGACCCAGTACTTC
TRBV28	TRBD2	few	TRBJ2-7	CATLRLAEYEQYF	TGTGCCACCCTAAGACTAGCGGAATACGAGCAGTACTTC
TRBV6-4	TRBD2	.	TRBJ2-3	CASSDSRLACWADTQYF	TGTGCCAGCAGTGACTCGAGACTAGCGTGTTGGGCAGATACGCAGTATTTT
TRBV7-2	.	.	TRBJ2-5	CASKVEGGAETQYF	TGTGCCAGCAAGGTGGAGGGAGGCGCCGAGACCCAGTACTTC
TRBV11-2	.	.	TRBJ2-7	CASSLAGYEQYF	TGTGCCAGCAGCTTAGCGGGATACGAGCAGTACTTC
TRBV24-1	TRBD1	.	TRBJ2-7	CATSDVGGALREQYF	TGTGCCACCAGTGACGTAGGGGGCGCGCTACGCGAGCAGTACTTC
TRBV9	TRBD2	.	TRBJ2-3	CASSVTSGSTKDTQYF	TGTGCCAGCAGCGTAACTAGCGGGAGTACAAAGGATACGCAGTATTTT
TRBV5-1	.	.	TRBJ1-4	CASSPRDTALGEKLFF	TGCGCCAGCAGCCCCCGGGACACCGCCCTGGGGGAAAAACTGTTTTTT
TRBV29-1	.	.	TRBJ2-7	CSVTAAGFYEQYF	TGCAGCGTGACCGCAGCAGGTTTCTACGAGCAGTACTTC
TRBV11-2	TRBD1	.	TRBJ1-3	CASSLTGGGNTIYF	TGTGCCAGCAGCTTGACAGGGGGTGGAAACACCATATATTTT
TRBV7-2	TRBD1	.	TRBJ2-1	CASSLDRGVWNEQFF	TGTGCCAGCAGCCTGGACAGGGGGGTGTGGAATGAGCAGTTCTTC
TRBV4-2	.	.	TRBJ1-2	CASSRGGYYGYTF	TGTGCCAGCAGTCGGGGGGGCTATTATGGCTACACCTTC
TRBV7-3	.	.	TRBJ2-6	CASSPGQLSGANVLTF	TGTGCCAGCAGTCCGGGACAACTCTCTGGGGCCAACGTCCTGACTTTC
TRBV5-1	.	once	TRBJ1-5	CASSLAGEGSQPQHF	TGCGCCAGCAGCTTGGCCGGGGAGGGGAGTCAGCCCCAGCATTTT
TRBV3-1/TRBV3-2	TRBD2	.	TRBJ2-2	CASSQLAGGPTNTGELFF	TGTGCCAGCAGCCAACTAGCGGGAGGGCCCACCAACACCGGGGAGCTGTTTTTT
TRBV5-1	TRBD1	.	TRBJ1-4	CASSPEGQFNEKLFF	TGCGCCAGCAGCCCAGAGGGACAGTTTAATGAAAAACTGTTTTTT
TRBV3-1/TRBV3-2	TRBD2	.	TRBJ2-7	CASTLADSYEQYF	TGTGCCAGCACCCTAGCGGACTCCTACGAGCAGTACTTC
TRBV5-4	.	.	TRBJ2-1	CASSSRGALGYNEQFF	TGTGCCAGCAGCTCCAGGGGGGCCCTTGGTTACAATGAGCAGTTCTTC
TRBV6-5	TRBD2	.	TRBJ2-7	CASSLQTSGRPEQYF	TGTGCCAGCAGTCTTCAAACTAGCGGGAGGCCCGAGCAGTACTTC
TRBV18	.	.	TRBJ1-3	CASSPSQLTGISGNTIYF	TGTGCCAGCTCCCCCTCCCAGCTAACAGGTATCTCTGGAAACACCATATATTTT
TRBV11-1	.	.	TRBJ1-1	CASSLLWNTEAFF	TGTGCCAGCAGCTTACTGTGGAACACTGAAGCTTTCTTT
TRBV28	.	once	TRBJ1-5	CASSFAGASNQPQHF	TGTGCCAGCAGTTTCGCAGGGGCTAGCAATCAGCCCCAGCATTTT